The 21 T cell receptor beta chains below were found in one sample sequenced in a study of OX40 agonist ivuxolimab in advanced cancers. Library preparation employed the immunoSEQ multiplex PCR assay. TCRdb obtained this table from immuneACCESS and retained in-frame rearrangements with V and J assigned. These tables miss some clones; where compared with another copy, unresolved V genes account for less than half of the shortfall, and the remainder is unexplained. Across this sample there are about 74,000 clones, with approximately 84% seen only once. The top ten constitute approximately 2% of the sample. Sequencing used CD4+ or CD8+ T cells sorted from blood, obtained in a trial of the OX40 agonist ivuxolimab. Receptor source: an adult with an advanced solid tumor such as melanoma, head and neck, liver or kidney cancer.

The chain couples TRBV5-1 to TRBJ1-5; 7 nucleotides match TRBD1. Germline values: CDR1 SGHRS, CDR2 YFSETQ. This CDR3 spans 15 amino acids. V was pared by 4 bases and J by 5 bases, with 9 bases of the junction left unmatched. The chain's CDR3 is CASSLTGEGHQPQHF. As DNA, the CDR3 is TGCGCCAGCAGCCTTACAGGGGAAGGGCATCAGCCCCAGCATTTT. The full variable domain, its missing parts supplied by reference TRBV5-1 and TRBJ1-5, is KAGVTQTPRYLIKTRGQQVTLSCSPISGHRSVSWYQQTPGQGLQFLFEYFSETQRNKGNFPGRFSGRQFSNSRSEMNVSTLELGDSALYLCASSLTGEGHQPQHFGDGTRLSIL.

This clone was recorded once. The chain joins TRBV6-5 to TRBJ2-1; TRBD2 agrees at 13 bases. In germline, CDR1 is MNHEY, CDR2 SVGAGI. This CDR3 has 16 residues. Trimming at V came to 2 bases and at J to 7 bases, leaving 5 bases not matched to a gene. The chain's CDR3 is CASSYELAGGRNEQFF. The CDR3 DNA reads as TGTGCCAGCAGTTACGAACTAGCGGGGGGGCGGAATGAGCAGTTCTTC.

The chain couples TRBV27 to TRBJ1-2; the D is unclear. This CDR3 has 13 residues. The ends were cut back, 3 bases at V and 2 bases at J, with 7 bases in the middle. Germline CDR1 reads MNHEY; CDR2 reads SMNVEV (reference sequence). The CDR3 spells CASSFYKNYGYTF. Here the CDR3 DNA reads TGTGCCAGCAGTTTTTACAAGAACTATGGCTACACCTTC.

V gene TRBV27 combines with J gene TRBJ2-7; weak D call: TRBD1 (6 bases). Trimming left V 4 bases short and J 8 bases short, with 12 bases between. In germline, CDR1 is MNHEY, CDR2 SMNVEV (reference sequence). This CDR3 is built from 12 residues. CDR3 region: CASSYQGQKQYF. CDR3 coding DNA: TGTGCCAGCAGTTACCAGGGACAAAAGCAGTACTTC.

The rearrangement joins TRBV12-5 to TRBJ2-3; 11 bases match TRBD2. V lost 4 bases to trimming and J lost 11 bases; unmatched junction nucleotides: 14. The CDR3 length is 16 residues. CDR1 LGHNT and CDR2 FRNRAP come from the germline V gene. CDR3 in amino acids: CASGYSPGLAELGQYF. The DNA of the CDR3 is TGTGCTAGTGGTTACTCCCCGGGACTAGCGGAGTTGGGGCAGTATTTT.

V and J are TRBV6-5 and TRBJ1-1, with D unclear. Trimming took 2 bases from V and 4 from J, leaving 17 bases between them. Germline V lookup: CDR1 MNHEY, CDR2 SVGAGI. This CDR3 region has 16 residues. CDR3 DNA sequence: TGTGCCAGCAGTTACGGTATTGTGGGCTGGGGCACTGAAGCTTTCTTT. It specifies CASSYGIVGWGTEAFF.

The gene calls are TRBV12-5 and TRBJ1-2; TRBD1 aligns across 9 bases. This CDR3 region has 14 residues. J lost 4 bases, V lost 6 bases, and 6 bases had no gene match. Germline V gene sequence: CDR1 LGHNT, CDR2 FRNRAP. As DNA, the CDR3 is TGTGCTAGTGGGGAGGGGGACAGGGTCTATGGCTACACCTTC. It encodes CASGEGDRVYGYTF.

The chain combines TRBV6-5 with TRBJ1-2; D perhaps matches TRBD1 (6 bases). This CDR3 is built from 12 residues. V was trimmed by 4 bases and J by 6 bases, leaving 9 bases between them. Germline V gene sequence: CDR1 MNHEY, CDR2 SVGAGI. The CDR3 bases are TGTGCCAGCAGTTTTTCAGGGGATGGCTACACCTTC. Residues: CASSFSGDGYTF.

V gene TRBV11-2 combines with J gene TRBJ1-4; possibly TRBD1 for D (6 bases). CDR3 length: 17 amino acids. V dropped 5 bases and J dropped 3 bases, with 19 bases sitting between them. Germline CDR1 is SGHAT and CDR2 is FQNNGV. This CDR3 reads CASSLIRGGRSNEKLFF. The CDR3 nucleotides are TGTGCCAGCAGCCTGATCAGGGGAGGTCGATCTAATGAAAAACTGTTTTTT.

There are many counts of this clone. This chain joins TRBV18 and TRBJ2-7; D perhaps matches TRBD2 (5 bases). The CDR3 has 14 residues. Germline assignment: CDR1 KGHSH and CDR2 LQKENI. V lost 5 bases, J lost 6 bases, and 17 bases lay in between. The chain's CDR3 is CASSSGKVAGEQYF. CDR3 nucleotides: TGTGCCAGCTCATCGGGTAAGGTGGCGGGCGAGCAGTACTTC.

The chain couples TRBV4-1 to TRBJ2-1; no firm D call. V was cut by 4 bases and J by 10 bases, with 11 bases left in between. There are 12 residues in the CDR3. Germline values: CDR1 MGHRA, CDR2 YSYEKL. CDR3 bases: TGCGCCAGCAGCCGCCAAGGCGAAGAGCAGTTCTTC. This translates into CASSRQGEEQFF.

This CDR3 is CASSLNRGKSPLHF. The CDR3 DNA reads TGTGCCAGCAGTTTAAACAGGGGTAAGTCACCCCTCCACTTT. The chain has TRBV27 and TRBJ1-6, with 7 bases lining up with TRBD1. The CDR3 covers 14 residues. V lost 2 bases and J lost 10; bases outside the gene matches: 5. Germline values: CDR1 MNHEY, CDR2 SMNVEV (reference sequence).

The chain joins TRBV7-2 to TRBJ1-2, with 7 bases aligning to TRBD1. V dropped 1 base and J dropped 7; count of bases not matched to a gene: 15. Germline V gives CDR1 SGHTA, CDR2 FQGNSA. CDR3 length: 17 amino acids. The CDR3 reads CASSLGINTATGAGYTF. The CDR3 nucleotides read TGTGCCAGCAGCTTAGGGATCAACACCGCCACAGGGGCTGGCTACACCTTC.

This chain connects TRBV10-3 to TRBJ2-7, with D possibly TRBD2 on 6 matching bases. Germline lookup yields CDR1 ENHRY and CDR2 SYGVKD. This CDR3 region has 14 residues. V lost 3 bases to trimming and J lost 5 bases, with 14 bases between them. Here the CDR3 DNA reads TGTGCCATCAGTGATTTGCGGGGAATCGACGAGCAGTACTTC. Protein sequence: CAISDLRGIDEQYF.

The genes are TRBV7-8 and TRBJ2-7; D gene unclear. CDR1 is SGHVS, CDR2 FQNEAQ, per germline. The CDR3 consists of 13 residues. V gave up 1 base and J gave up 6 bases, with 10 bases separating them. CDR3 protein: CASSLGPLREQYF. In DNA, the CDR3 is TGTGCCAGCAGCTTAGGGCCCCTTCGCGAGCAGTACTTC.

The gene calls are TRBV6-5 and TRBJ1-5; 9 nucleotides agree with TRBD1. Germline lookup yields CDR1 MNHEY and CDR2 SVGAGI. The CDR3 length is 14 residues. Trimming took 4 bases from V and 7 from J; bases not matched to a gene: 5. The CDR3 here is CASSSGTGLQPQHF. In nucleotides, the CDR3 is TGTGCCAGCAGTTCCGGGACAGGGTTGCAGCCCCAGCATTTT.

The rearrangement uses TRBV28 and TRBJ2-3; TRBD1 matches at 9 bases. Germline V gene lookup returns CDR1 MDHEN and CDR2 SYDVKM. The ends lost 5 bases at V and 4 bases at J; junction bases unmatched: 7. There are 15 residues in the CDR3. The CDR3: CASSVRDRVPDTQYF. The CDR3 nucleotides read TGTGCCAGCAGTGTCCGGGACAGGGTCCCAGATACGCAGTATTTT.

This chain uses TRBV9 with TRBJ1-2; tentatively, D is TRBD1 (6 bases). The V gene's germline CDR1 is SGDLS and CDR2 YYNGEE. The CDR3 loop spans 15 amino acids. V was shortened by 4 bases and J by 0 bases, with 13 bases between the two germline ends. The CDR3 coding sequence is TGTGCCAGCAGCAAACAGGGAGATGCTAACTATGGCTACACCTTC. This codes for CASSKQGDANYGYTF.

J is TRBJ1-5 and V is TRBV2; no reliable D call. The germline gives CDR1 SNHLY, CDR2 FYNNEI. The CDR3 length is 11 residues. Trimming stripped 4 bases from V and 7 bases from J, with 5 bases between. The CDR3 coding sequence is TGTGCCAGCAGTGTTGGGCAGCCCCAGCATTTT. This translates into CASSVGQPQHF.

V gene TRBV18 combines with J gene TRBJ1-1; D is ambiguous. V dropped 6 bases and J dropped 1 base, with 9 bases sitting between them. This CDR3 has 13 amino acids. CDR1 KGHSH and CDR2 LQKENI come from the germline V gene. The CDR3 is CASSGGSNTEAFF. The CDR3, as DNA: TGTGCCAGCTCTGGTGGATCGAACACTGAAGCTTTCTTT.

This clone was seen only once. V usage is TRBV7-2 and J usage is TRBJ2-1; D might be TRBD1 (5 bases). The CDR3 has 12 residues. V was trimmed by 3 bases and J by 9 bases, leaving 9 bases between them. In germline, CDR1 is SGHTA, CDR2 FQGNSA. CDR3 sequence (DNA): TGTGCCAGCAGCTTCCGAACAGGTGAGCAGTTCTTC. Its protein is CASSFRTGEQFF.